This T cell receptor (beta chain) was sequenced in a study of Ad26.COV2.S vaccination and SARS-CoV-2 variants. The length of the CDR3 is 15 residues. Germline CDR1 MNHEY, CDR2 SMNVEV (reference sequence). With 7 bases clipped from V and 5 bases from J, the junction kept 7 bases outside the gene matches. Here immunoSEQ multiplex PCR was the method, and the copy in TCRdb shows in-frame clones only, minus some. This sample carries 300,000 to 350,000 clones, about 88% of them seen once, and the ten largest clones take 5.5% to 7%. Treatment indicated: approximately 18 received Ad26.COV2.S at low or high dose, single or two shots; about 5 received placebo; per-sample allocation not given. Collection of samples fell on day 63 after the first vaccine or placebo injection. General study results and limits: Non-spike TCR breadth did not differ much between vaccine and placebo recipients. Placebo recipients trailed vaccine recipients in spike-specific TCR breadth. Following vaccination, spike-specific CD8+ and CD4+ T cell responses reportedly exhibited substantial breadth.

With regard to this clone: The antigen remains unidentified.

The sample in question was peripheral blood, obtained in a trial of Ad26.COV2.S vaccine versus placebo. The rearrangement joins TRBV27 to TRBJ2-7; 14 bases line up with TRBD2. This TCR derives from a person aged 18-60 years who received the Ad26.COV2.S COVID-19 vaccine or a placebo. In DNA, the CDR3 is TGTGCCAGCAACGGACTAGCGGGAGGTGGGAACGAGCAGTACTTC. Amino acid sequence: CASNGLAGGGNEQYF.